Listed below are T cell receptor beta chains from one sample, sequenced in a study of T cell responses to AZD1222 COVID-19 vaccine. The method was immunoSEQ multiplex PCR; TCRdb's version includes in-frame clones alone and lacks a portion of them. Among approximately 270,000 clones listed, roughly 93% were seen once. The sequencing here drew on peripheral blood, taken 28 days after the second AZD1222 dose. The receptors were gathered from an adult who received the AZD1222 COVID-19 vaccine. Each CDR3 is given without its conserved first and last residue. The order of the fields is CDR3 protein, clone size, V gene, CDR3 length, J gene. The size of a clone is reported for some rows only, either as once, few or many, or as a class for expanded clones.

CDR3 protein: ASSKGSEYEQY
clone size: NA
V gene: TRBV19
CDR3 length: 11
J gene: TRBJ2-7

CDR3 protein: ASSQELRRPNEKLF
clone size: NA
V gene: TRBV4-2
CDR3 length: 14
J gene: TRBJ1-4

CDR3 protein: ASTLVGGFTGELF
clone size: NA
V gene: TRBV5-5
CDR3 length: 13
J gene: TRBJ2-2

CDR3 protein: ASSPLPSAGPSYNEQF
clone size: NA
V gene: TRBV7-9
CDR3 length: 16
J gene: TRBJ2-1

CDR3 protein: ASSLRTGGGYEQY
clone size: NA
V gene: TRBV4-3
CDR3 length: 13
J gene: TRBJ2-7

CDR3 protein: AWTNPPGAYEQY
clone size: NA
V gene: TRBV30
CDR3 length: 12
J gene: TRBJ2-7

CDR3 protein: ASSEGRDYEQY
clone size: NA
V gene: TRBV6-1
CDR3 length: 11
J gene: NA

CDR3 protein: ASSLSGTQY
clone size: NA
V gene: TRBV12-3/TRBV12-4
CDR3 length: 9
J gene: TRBJ2-5

CDR3 protein: ASSLVGGRYEQY
clone size: once
V gene: TRBV5-1
CDR3 length: 12
J gene: TRBJ2-7

CDR3 protein: ASSLLGGGNYEQY
clone size: NA
V gene: TRBV3-1/TRBV3-2
CDR3 length: 13
J gene: TRBJ2-7

CDR3 protein: ASSLGTGRNYGYT
clone size: NA
V gene: TRBV5-1
CDR3 length: 13
J gene: TRBJ1-2